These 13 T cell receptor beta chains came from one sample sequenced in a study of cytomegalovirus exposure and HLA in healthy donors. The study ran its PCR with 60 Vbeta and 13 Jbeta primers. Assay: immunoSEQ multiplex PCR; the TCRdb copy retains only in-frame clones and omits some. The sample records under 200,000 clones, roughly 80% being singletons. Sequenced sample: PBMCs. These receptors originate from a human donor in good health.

This CDR3 is CASSPLASGVGEQYF. CDR3 coding DNA: TGTGCCAGCAGCCCCCTGGCTAGCGGGGTGGGCGAGCAGTACTTC. The V and J genes are TRBV27 and TRBJ2-7, with 9 bases lining up with TRBD2. The CDR3 consists of 15 residues. After removal of 6 bases from V and 6 bases from J, the junction contained 12 bases not matched to a gene. Germline CDR1 is MNHEY and CDR2 is SMNVEV (reference sequence).

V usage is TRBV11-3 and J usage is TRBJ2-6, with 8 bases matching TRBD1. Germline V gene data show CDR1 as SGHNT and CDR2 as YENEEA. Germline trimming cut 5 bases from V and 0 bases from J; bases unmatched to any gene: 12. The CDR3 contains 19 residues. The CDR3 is CASSLDREILPSGANVLTF. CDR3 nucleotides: TGTGCCAGCAGCCTGGACAGGGAGATACTTCCCTCTGGGGCCAACGTCCTGACTTTC.

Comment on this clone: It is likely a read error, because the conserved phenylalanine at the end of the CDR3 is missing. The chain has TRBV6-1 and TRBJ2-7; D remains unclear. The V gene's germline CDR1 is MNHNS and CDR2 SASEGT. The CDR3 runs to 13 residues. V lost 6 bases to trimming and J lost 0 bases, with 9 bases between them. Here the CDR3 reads CASRKTGSYEQYL. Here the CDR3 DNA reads TGTGCCAGCAGAAAGACTGGCTCCTACGAGCAGTACCTC.

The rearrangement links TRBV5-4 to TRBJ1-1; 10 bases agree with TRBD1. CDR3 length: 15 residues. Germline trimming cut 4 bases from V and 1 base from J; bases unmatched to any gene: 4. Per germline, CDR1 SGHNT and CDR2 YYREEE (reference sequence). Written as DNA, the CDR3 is TGTGCCAGCAGCATTGGGACAGGGGAGAACACTGAAGCTTTCTTT. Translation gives CASSIGTGENTEAFF.

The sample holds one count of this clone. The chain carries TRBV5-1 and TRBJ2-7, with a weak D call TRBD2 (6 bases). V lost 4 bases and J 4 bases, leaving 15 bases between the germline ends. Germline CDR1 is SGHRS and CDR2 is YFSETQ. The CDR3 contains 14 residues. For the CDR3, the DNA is TGCGCCAGCAGCCCCGGTGGGGGGACTTACGAGCAGTACTTC. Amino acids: CASSPGGGTYEQYF.

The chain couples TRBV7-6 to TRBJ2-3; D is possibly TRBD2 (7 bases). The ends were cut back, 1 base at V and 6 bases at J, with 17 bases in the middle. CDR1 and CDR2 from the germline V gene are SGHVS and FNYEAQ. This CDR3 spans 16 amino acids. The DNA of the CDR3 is TGTGCCAGCAGCTTAGTGGAGGGGGGGCTTTCGGATACGCAGTATTTT. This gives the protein CASSLVEGGLSDTQYF.

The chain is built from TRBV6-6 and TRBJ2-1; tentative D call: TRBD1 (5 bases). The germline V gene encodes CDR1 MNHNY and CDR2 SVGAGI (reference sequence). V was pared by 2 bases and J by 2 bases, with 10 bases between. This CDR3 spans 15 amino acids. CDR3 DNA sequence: TGTGCCAGCAGTTACGGGGCAGTCCCCTACAATGAGCAGTTCTTC. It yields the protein CASSYGAVPYNEQFF.

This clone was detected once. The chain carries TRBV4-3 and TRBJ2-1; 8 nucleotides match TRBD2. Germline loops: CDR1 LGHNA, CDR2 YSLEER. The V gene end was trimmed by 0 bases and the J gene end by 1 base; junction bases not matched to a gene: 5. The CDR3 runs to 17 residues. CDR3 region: CASSQDLAGGSYNEQFF. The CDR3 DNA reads TGCGCCAGCAGCCAAGATTTGGCGGGGGGTTCCTACAATGAGCAGTTCTTC.

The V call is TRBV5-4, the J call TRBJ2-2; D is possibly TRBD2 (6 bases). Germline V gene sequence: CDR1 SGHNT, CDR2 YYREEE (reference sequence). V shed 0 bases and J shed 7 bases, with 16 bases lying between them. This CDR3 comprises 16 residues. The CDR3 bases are TGTGCCAGCAGCTTGGCTCTAGCGATTGACTTCGGGGAGCTGTTTTTT. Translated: CASSLALAIDFGELFF.

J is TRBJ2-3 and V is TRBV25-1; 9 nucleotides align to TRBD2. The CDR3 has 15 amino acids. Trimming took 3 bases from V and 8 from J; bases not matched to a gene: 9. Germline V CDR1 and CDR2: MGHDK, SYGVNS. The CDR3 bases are TGTGCCAGCAGTGATGCGAGCGGGGGGCGGGGTACGCAGTATTTT. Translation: CASSDASGGRGTQYF.

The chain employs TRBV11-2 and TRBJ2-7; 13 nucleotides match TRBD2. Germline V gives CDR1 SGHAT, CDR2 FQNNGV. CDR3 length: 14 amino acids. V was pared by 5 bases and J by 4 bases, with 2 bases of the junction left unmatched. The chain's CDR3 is CASSLLAGGYEQYF. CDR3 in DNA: TGTGCCAGCAGCCTACTAGCGGGGGGGTACGAGCAGTACTTC.

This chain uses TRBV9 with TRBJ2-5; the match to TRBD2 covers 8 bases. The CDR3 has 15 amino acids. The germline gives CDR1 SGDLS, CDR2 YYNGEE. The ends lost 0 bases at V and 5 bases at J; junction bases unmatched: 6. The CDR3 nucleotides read TGTGCCAGCAGCGTAGGAGGACTAGCATGGGAGACCCAGTACTTC. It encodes CASSVGGLAWETQYF.

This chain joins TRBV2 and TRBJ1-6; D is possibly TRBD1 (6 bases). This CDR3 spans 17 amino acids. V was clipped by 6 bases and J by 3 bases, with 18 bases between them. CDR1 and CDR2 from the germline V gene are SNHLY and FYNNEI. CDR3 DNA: TGTGCCAGCAGCGCCGCCCGGGGGGCTCACTATAATTCACCCCTCCACTTT. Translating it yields CASSAARGAHYNSPLHF.